The following is a T cell receptor (beta chain) sequence with its context. The source of the sample is a study of blood T cell repertoires in COVID-19. About the research overall: Some COVID-19 samples were acute and others convalescent; all came from the United States, Italy and Spain. PBMCs, B-cell-depleted T cells, or T cells were the source of the cDNA or gDNA that made up the material.

Patients from Seattle were sampled longitudinally, starting during active infection. CDR3 length equals 16 residues. The germline V gene encodes CDR1 SGHAT and CDR2 FQNNGV. Germline trimming cut 2 bases from V and 2 bases from J; bases unmatched to any gene: 6. Authors' methods: From reference gene primer amplification, estimates of nucleated cell counts were derived. Method: immunoSEQ multiplex PCR; TCRdb's copy keeps in-frame clones and lacks some. V and J calls and clone size are given by that table; D and trimming were obtained from the DNA. Of about 250,000 clones listed, about 82% are singletons.

This rearrangement joins TRBV11-2 to TRBJ2-1; 7 bases match TRBD1. The TCR comes from a woman of 80 years or more with COVID-19, enrolled during active disease. The sequenced sample consisted of peripheral blood. CDR3 protein: CASSLYRGRTYNEQFF. As DNA, the CDR3 is TGTGCCAGCAGCTTATACAGGGGAAGGACCTACAATGAGCAGTTCTTC.